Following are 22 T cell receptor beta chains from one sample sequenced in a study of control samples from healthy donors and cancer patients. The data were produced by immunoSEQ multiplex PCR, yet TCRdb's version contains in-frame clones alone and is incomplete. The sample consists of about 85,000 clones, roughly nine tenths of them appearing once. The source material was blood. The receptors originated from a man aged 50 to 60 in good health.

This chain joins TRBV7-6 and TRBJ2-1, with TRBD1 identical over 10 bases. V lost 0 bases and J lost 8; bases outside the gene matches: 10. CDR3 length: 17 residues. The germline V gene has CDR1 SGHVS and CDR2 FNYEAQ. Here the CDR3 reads CASSLAGGQTGGDEQFF. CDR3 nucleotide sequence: TGTGCCAGCAGCTTAGCGGGGGGACAGACAGGGGGCGATGAGCAGTTCTTC.

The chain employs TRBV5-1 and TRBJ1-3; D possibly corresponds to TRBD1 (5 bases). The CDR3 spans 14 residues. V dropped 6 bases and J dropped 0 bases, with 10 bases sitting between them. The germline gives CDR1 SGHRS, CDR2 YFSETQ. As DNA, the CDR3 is TGCGCCAGCACCGGGGACTACTCTGGAAACACCATATATTTT. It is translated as CASTGDYSGNTIYF.

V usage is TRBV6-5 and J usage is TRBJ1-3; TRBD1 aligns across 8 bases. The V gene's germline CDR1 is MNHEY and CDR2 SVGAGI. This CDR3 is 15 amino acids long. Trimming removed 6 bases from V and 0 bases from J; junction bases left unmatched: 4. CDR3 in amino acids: CASRGQDYSGNTIYF. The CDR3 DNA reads TGTGCCAGCAGGGGACAGGATTACTCTGGAAACACCATATATTTT.

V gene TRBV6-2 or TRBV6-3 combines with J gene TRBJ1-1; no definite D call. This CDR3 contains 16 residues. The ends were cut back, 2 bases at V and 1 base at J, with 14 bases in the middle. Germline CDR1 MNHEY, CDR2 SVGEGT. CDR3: CASSYPLAQENTEAFF. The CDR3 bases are TGTGCCAGCAGTTACCCATTGGCCCAAGAGAACACTGAAGCTTTCTTT.

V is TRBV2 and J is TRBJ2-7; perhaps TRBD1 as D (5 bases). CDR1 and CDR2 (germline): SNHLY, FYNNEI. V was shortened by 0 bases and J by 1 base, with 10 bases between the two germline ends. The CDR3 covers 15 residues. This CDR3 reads CASSEAETESYEQYF. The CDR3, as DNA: TGTGCCAGCAGTGAAGCTGAGACAGAATCCTACGAGCAGTACTTC.

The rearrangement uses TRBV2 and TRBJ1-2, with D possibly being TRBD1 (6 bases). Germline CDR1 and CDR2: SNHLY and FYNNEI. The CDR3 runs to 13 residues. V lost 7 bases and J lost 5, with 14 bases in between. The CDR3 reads CASNLDRSYGYTF. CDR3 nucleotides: TGTGCCAGCAATCTGGACAGAAGTTATGGCTACACCTTC.

In DNA, the CDR3 is TGTGCCAGCAAGGAACAGTATAATTCACCCCTCCACTTT. As protein: CASKEQYNSPLHF. This sequence joins TRBV2 and TRBJ1-6; D uncertain. V was pared by 7 bases and J by 4 bases, with 8 bases between. CDR1 SNHLY and CDR2 FYNNEI come from the germline V gene. The CDR3 is 13 amino acids.

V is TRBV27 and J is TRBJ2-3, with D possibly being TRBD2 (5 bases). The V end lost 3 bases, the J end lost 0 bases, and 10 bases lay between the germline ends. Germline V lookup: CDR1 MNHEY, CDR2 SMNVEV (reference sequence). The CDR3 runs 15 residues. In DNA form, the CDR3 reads TGTGCCAGCAGTTTTCTCTCGGGGAGCACAGATACGCAGTATTTT. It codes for CASSFLSGSTDTQYF.

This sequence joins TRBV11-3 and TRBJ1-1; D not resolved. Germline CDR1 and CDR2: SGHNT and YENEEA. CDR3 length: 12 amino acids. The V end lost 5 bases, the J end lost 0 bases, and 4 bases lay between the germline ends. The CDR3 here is CASSGMNTEAFF. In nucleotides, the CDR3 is TGTGCCAGCAGCGGAATGAACACTGAAGCTTTCTTT.

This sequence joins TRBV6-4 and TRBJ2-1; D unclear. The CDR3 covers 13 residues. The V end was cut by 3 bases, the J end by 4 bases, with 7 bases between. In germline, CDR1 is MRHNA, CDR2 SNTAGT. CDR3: CASSDGEYNEQFF. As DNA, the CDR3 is TGTGCCAGCAGTGATGGAGAATACAATGAGCAGTTCTTC.

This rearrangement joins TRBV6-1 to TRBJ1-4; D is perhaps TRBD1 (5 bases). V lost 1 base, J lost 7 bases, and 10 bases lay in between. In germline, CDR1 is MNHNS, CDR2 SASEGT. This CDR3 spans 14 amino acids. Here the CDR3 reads CASSEGAGSEKLFF. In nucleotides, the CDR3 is TGTGCCAGCAGTGAAGGTGCAGGGAGTGAAAAACTGTTTTTT.

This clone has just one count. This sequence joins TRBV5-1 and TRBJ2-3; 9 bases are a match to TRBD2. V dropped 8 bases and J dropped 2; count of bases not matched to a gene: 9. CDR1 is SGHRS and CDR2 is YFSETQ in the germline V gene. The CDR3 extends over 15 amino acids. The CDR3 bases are TGCGCCAGTTTATTAGCGGGGGCCTCCACAGATACGCAGTATTTT. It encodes CASLLAGASTDTQYF.

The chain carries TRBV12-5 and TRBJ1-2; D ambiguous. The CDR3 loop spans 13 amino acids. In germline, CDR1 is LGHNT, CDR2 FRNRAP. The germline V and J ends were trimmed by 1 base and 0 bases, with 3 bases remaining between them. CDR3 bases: TGTGCTAGTGGTTTGGCTACTAACTATGGCTACACCTTC. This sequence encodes CASGLATNYGYTF.

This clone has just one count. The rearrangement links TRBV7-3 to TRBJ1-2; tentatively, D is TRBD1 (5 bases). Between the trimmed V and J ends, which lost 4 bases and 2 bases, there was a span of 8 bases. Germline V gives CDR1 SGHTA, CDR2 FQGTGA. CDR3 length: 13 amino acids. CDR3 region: CASSSGRNYGYTF. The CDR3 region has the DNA TGTGCCAGCAGCTCGGGACGGAACTATGGCTACACCTTC.

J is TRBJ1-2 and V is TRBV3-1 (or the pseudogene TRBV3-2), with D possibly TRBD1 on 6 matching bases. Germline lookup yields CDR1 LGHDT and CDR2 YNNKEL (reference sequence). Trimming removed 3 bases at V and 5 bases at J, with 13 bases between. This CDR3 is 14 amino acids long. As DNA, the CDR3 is TGTGCCAGCAGCCAGACCCAGGGGTGGTATGGCTACACCTTC. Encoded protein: CASSQTQGWYGYTF.

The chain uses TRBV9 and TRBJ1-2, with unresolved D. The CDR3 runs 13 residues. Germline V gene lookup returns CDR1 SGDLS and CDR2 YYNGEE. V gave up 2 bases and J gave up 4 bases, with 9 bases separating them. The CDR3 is CASSVERGYGYTF. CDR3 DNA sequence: TGTGCCAGCAGCGTCGAGCGGGGCTATGGCTACACCTTC.

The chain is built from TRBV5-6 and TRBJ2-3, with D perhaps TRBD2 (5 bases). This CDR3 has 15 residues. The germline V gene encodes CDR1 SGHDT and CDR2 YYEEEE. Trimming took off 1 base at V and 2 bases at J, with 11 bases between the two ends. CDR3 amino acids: CASSLTERYTDTQYF. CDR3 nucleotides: TGTGCCAGCAGCTTGACCGAGCGGTACACAGATACGCAGTATTTT.

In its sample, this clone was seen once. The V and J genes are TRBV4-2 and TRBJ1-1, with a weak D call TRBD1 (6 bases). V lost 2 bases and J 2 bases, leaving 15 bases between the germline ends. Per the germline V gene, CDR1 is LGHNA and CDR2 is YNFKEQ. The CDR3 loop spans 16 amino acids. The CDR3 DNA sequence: TGTGCCAGCAGCCAACCTCCGGACAGAATAAACACTGAAGCTTTCTTT. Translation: CASSQPPDRINTEAFF.

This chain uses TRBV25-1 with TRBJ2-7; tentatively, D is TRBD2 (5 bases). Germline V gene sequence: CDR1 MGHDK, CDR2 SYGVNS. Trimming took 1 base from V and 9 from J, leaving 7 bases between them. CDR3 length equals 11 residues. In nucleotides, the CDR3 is TGTGCCAGCAGTGAATCAGGAGGGCAGTACTTC. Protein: CASSESGGQYF.

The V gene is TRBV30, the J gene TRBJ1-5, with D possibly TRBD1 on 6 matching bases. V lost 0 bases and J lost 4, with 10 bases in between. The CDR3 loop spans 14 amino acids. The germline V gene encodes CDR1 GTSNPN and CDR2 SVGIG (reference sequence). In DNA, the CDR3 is TGTGCCTGGAGTGTACAGGGCGGTAATCAGCCCCAGCATTTT. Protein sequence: CAWSVQGGNQPQHF. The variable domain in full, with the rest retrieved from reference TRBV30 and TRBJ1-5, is SQTIHQWPATLVQPVGSPLSLECTVEGTSNPNLYWYRQAAGRGLQLLFYSVGIGQISSEVPQNLSASRPQDRQFILSSKKLLLSDSGFYLCAWSVQGGNQPQHFGDGTRLSIL.

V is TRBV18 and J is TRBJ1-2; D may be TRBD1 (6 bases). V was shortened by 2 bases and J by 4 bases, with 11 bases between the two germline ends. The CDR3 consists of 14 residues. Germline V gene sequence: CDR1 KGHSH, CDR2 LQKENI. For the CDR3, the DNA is TGTGCCAGCTCACCAAACAGGGATGTCTATGGCTACACCTTC. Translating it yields CASSPNRDVYGYTF.

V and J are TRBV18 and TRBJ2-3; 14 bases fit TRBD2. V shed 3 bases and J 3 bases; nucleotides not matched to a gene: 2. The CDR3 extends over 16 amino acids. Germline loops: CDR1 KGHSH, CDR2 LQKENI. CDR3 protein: CASSPGLAGGTDTQYF. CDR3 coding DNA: TGTGCCAGCTCACCCGGACTAGCGGGGGGTACAGATACGCAGTATTTT.